The clone carrying this TCR beta chain appeared a few times. The entry originates in a study of response to subunit inactivated influenza vaccine. TCRdb fed the RT-PCR reads into MiXCR, producing one record per CDR3 protein. Here the sample spans hundreds of thousands of distinct CDR3 sequences, approximately 11% being singletons. After removal of 4 bases from V and 1 base from J, the junction contained 10 bases not matched to a gene. This CDR3 has 16 amino acids. Germline V gene sequence: CDR1 SGHRS, CDR2 YFSETQ. The same sample was also studied in work on T cells expressing NK-cell markers. That paper states: What made the TCR beta cDNA was 5'RACE template switching with UMIs. Each TCR beta repertoire originated in sorted T cells that were CD3+CD56+NKG2C+, CD3+CD56+NKG2C- or CD3+CD56-NKG2C+. Seven of the eight sequenced donors were HCMV-seropositive; one was seronegative. Sorting was restricted to alpha-beta TCR T cells by an anti-gamma-delta TCR antibody in several experiments. Expanded NKG2C+ T cell clones had unclear HCMV specificity.

Source: PBMCs from blood, taken on the day of vaccination. The chain employs TRBV5-1 and TRBJ1-1; TRBD1 matches at 7 bases. This TCR derives from a man aged 50-60 years who received an inactivated influenza vaccine. DNA for the CDR3: TGCGCCAGCAGCGAATTCTACTCAGGGGGGAACACTGAAGCTTTCTTT. Its translation: CASSEFYSGGNTEAFF.